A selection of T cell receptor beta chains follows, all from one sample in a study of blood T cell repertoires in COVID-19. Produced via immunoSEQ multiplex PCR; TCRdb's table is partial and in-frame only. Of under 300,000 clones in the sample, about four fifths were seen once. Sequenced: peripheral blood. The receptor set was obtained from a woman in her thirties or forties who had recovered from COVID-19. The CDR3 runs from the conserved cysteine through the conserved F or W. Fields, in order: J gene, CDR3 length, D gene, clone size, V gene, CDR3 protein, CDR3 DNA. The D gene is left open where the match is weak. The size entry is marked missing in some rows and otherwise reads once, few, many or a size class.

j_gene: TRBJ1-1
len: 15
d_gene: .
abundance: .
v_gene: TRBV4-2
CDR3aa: CASSPLGGLNTEAFF
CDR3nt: TGTGCCAGCAGCCCCTTAGGAGGCTTGAACACTGAAGCTTTCTTT

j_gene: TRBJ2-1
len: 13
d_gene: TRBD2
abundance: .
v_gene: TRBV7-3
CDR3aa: CASSRGGTGVQFF
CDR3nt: TGTGCCAGCAGCCGCGGGGGGACCGGGGTGCAGTTCTTC

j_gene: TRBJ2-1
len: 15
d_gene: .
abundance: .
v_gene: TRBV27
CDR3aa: CASSFGAGGYNEQFF
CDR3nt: TGTGCCAGCAGTTTTGGGGCAGGGGGGTACAATGAGCAGTTCTTC

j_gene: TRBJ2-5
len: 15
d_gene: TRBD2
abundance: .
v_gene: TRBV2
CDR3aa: CASSLTSGGDETQYF
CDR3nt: TGTGCCAGCAGTCTGACTAGCGGGGGGGATGAGACCCAGTACTTC

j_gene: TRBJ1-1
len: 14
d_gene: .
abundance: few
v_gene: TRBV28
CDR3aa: CASSFNRPNTEAFF
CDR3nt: TGTGCCAGCAGTTTTAACAGACCGAACACTGAAGCTTTCTTT

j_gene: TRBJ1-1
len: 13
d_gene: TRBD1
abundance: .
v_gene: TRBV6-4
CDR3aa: CASSEQGATEAFF
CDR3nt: TGTGCCAGCAGTGAACAGGGGGCCACTGAAGCTTTCTTT

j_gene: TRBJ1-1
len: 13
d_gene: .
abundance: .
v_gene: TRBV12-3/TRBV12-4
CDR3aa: CASSKTENTEAFF
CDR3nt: TGTGCCAGCTCAAAGACAGAGAACACTGAAGCTTTCTTT

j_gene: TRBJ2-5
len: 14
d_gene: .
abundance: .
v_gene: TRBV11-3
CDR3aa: CASSLDRSQETQYF
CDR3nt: TGTGCCAGCAGCTTAGACCGGTCCCAAGAGACCCAGTACTTC

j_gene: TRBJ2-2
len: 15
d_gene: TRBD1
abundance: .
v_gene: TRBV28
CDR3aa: CASRTGEIYTGELFF
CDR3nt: TGTGCCAGCAGGACAGGGGAGATTTACACCGGGGAGCTGTTTTTT

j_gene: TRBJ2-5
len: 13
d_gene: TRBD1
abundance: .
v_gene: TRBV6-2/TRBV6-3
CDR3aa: CASSHGQGETQYF
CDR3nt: TGTGCCAGCAGTCATGGACAGGGAGAGACCCAGTACTTC

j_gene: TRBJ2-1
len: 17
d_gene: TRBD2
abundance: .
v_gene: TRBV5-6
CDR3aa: CASSLALGLADLNEQFF
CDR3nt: TGTGCCAGCAGCTTGGCCCTGGGACTAGCGGACCTCAATGAGCAGTTCTTC

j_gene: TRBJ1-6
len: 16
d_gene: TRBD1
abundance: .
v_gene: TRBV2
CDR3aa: CASSPYRTGGVSPLHF
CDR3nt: TGTGCCAGCAGCCCATATAGGACAGGGGGAGTTTCACCCCTCCACTTT

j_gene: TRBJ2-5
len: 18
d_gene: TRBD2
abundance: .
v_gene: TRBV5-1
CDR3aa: CASSPRRTSGGGRETQYF
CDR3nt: TGCGCCAGCAGCCCCAGACGGACTAGCGGGGGCGGTAGGGAGACCCAGTACTTC

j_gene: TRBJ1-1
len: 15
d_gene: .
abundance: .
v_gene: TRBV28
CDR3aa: CASSSSDTMNTEAFF
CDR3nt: TGTGCCAGCAGTTCATCGGACACCATGAACACTGAAGCTTTCTTT

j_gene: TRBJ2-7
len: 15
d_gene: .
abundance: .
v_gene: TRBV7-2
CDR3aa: CASSLRIPGGYEQYF
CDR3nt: TGTGCCAGCAGTTTAAGGATTCCTGGAGGCTACGAGCAGTACTTC

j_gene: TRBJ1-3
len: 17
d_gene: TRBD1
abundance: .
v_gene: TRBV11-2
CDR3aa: CASSLGDRGGSGNTIYF
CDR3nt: TGTGCCAGCAGCTTGGGGGACAGGGGAGGCTCTGGAAACACCATATATTTT

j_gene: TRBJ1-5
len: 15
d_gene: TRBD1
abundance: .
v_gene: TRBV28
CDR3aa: CASSQGTGGNQPQHF
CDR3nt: TGTGCCAGCAGTCAAGGGACAGGGGGCAATCAGCCCCAGCATTTT

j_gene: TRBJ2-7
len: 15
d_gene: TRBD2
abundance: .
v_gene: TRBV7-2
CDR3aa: CASSLAGTSGYEQYF
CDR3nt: TGTGCCAGCAGCTTAGCGGGGACTAGCGGCTACGAGCAGTACTTC